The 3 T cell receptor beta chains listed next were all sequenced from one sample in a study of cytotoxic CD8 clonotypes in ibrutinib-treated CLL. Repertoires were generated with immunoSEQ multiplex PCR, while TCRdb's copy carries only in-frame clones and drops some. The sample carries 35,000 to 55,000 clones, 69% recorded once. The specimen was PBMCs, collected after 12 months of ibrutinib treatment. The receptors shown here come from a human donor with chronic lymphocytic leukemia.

CDR3 region: CASSLVGGWDEKLFF. The DNA for the CDR3 is TGTGCCAGCAGCTTAGTAGGCGGATGGGATGAAAAACTGTTTTTT. The chain uses TRBV7-9 and TRBJ1-4; D gene uncertain. The CDR3 is 15 amino acids. V lost 1 base and J 6 bases, leaving 12 bases between the germline ends. The germline V gene has CDR1 SEHNR and CDR2 FQNEAQ (reference sequence).

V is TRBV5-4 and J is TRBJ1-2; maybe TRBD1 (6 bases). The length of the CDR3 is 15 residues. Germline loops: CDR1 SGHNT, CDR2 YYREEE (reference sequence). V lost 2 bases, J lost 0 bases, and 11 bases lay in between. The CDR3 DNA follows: TGTGCCAGCAGCTTCCCACAGGGATCTAACTATGGCTACACCTTC. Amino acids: CASSFPQGSNYGYTF.

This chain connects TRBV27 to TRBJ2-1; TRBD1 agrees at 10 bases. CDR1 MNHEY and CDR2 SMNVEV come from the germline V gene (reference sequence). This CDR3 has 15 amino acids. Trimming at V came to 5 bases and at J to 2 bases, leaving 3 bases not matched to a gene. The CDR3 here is CASSPGTGAYNEQFF. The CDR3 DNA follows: TGTGCCAGCAGTCCCGGGACAGGGGCCTACAATGAGCAGTTCTTC.